The 28 T cell receptor beta chains listed next were all sequenced from one sample in a study of blood T cell repertoires in COVID-19. Assay: immunoSEQ multiplex PCR; the TCRdb copy retains only in-frame clones and omits some. The sample records roughly 200,000 clones, 85% to 90% being singletons. Sequenced sample: PBMCs or T cells enriched from blood (not recorded which). The receptors here all came from a young man who had recovered from COVID-19.

This chain connects TRBV11-2 to TRBJ2-7; D perhaps matches TRBD1 (6 bases). Trimming took 0 bases from V and 3 from J, leaving 9 bases between them. Germline V CDR1 and CDR2: SGHAT, FQNNGV. The CDR3 length is 14 residues. The CDR3: CASSLEAGVYEQYF. Written as DNA, the CDR3 is TGTGCCAGCAGCTTAGAAGCAGGGGTCTACGAGCAGTACTTC.

The rearrangement uses TRBV11-1 and TRBJ1-2; TRBD1 matches 9 bases. Germline lookup yields CDR1 SGHAT and CDR2 FQDESV (reference sequence). This CDR3 has 15 residues. Trimming removed 5 bases from V and 5 bases from J; junction bases left unmatched: 9. The CDR3 nucleotides are TGTGCCAGCAGCCGCCCTGGGACAGGGATATATGGCTACACCTTC. It yields the protein CASSRPGTGIYGYTF.

The gene calls are TRBV28 and TRBJ2-3; 10 nucleotides agree with TRBD2. The V gene's germline CDR1 is MDHEN and CDR2 SYDVKM. The CDR3 loop spans 17 amino acids. V dropped 5 bases and J dropped 6; count of bases not matched to a gene: 14. In DNA form, the CDR3 reads TGTGCCAGCAGTACCCGGGCTAGCGGGAGTATATCGGATACGCAGTATTTT. Translating gives CASSTRASGSISDTQYF.

This clone was seen only once. The junction departs from the called germline gene at one end, perhaps through a read error. The V and J genes are TRBV5-4 and TRBJ2-2; 12 bases are shared with TRBD2. Germline V gene lookup returns CDR1 SGHNT and CDR2 YYREEE (reference sequence). There are 18 residues in the CDR3. The CDR3 region is CARSLGASGGAADGELFF. The CDR3 DNA is TGTGCCCGCAGCTTGGGGGCTAGCGGGGGGGCCGCCGACGGGGAGCTGTTTTTT. Using reference TRBV5-4 and TRBJ2-2 for the parts outside the CDR3, the full variable domain is ETGVTQSPTHLIKTRGQQVTLRCSSQSGHNTVSWYQQALGQGPQFIFQYYREEENGRGNFPPRFSGLQFPNYSSELNVNALELDDSALYLCARSLGASGGAADGELFFGEGSRLTVL.

Concerning this clone itself: Germline and junction disagree at one end, which may indicate a read error. The chain links TRBV7-9 to TRBJ1-1; 9 bases are shared with TRBD1. CDR3 length: 15 residues. Germline lookup yields CDR1 SEHNR and CDR2 FQNEAQ (reference sequence). CDR3 nucleotides: TGTGCCAGCACCTTACAGGGGGCTAAGAGAACTGAAGCTTTCTTT. It yields the protein CASTLQGAKRTEAFF.

This chain joins TRBV9 and TRBJ1-4, with TRBD1 identical over 12 bases. The CDR3 spans 17 residues. The V gene end was trimmed by 0 bases and the J gene end by 8 bases; junction bases not matched to a gene: 8. Germline assignment: CDR1 SGDLS and CDR2 YYNGEE. The CDR3: CASSVGGQGAIGEKLFF. The DNA for the CDR3 is TGTGCCAGCAGCGTAGGGGGACAGGGGGCTATCGGAGAAAAACTGTTTTTT.

The rearrangement uses TRBV19 and TRBJ2-7, with 9 bases lining up with TRBD1. Looked up from germline, CDR1 is LNHDA and CDR2 is SQIVND (reference sequence). The CDR3 runs to 13 residues. The V and J ends lost 4 bases and 5 bases, in that order; junction bases with no gene match: 3. This chain's CDR3 is CASSTQGAHEQYF. CDR3 DNA sequence: TGTGCCAGTAGTACACAGGGGGCCCACGAGCAGTACTTC. Supplemented by reference TRBV19 and TRBJ2-7, the full variable domain reads DGGITQSPKYLFRKEGQNVTLSCEQNLNHDAMYWYRQDPGQGLRLIYYSQIVNDFQKGDIAEGYSVSREKKESFPLTVTSAQKNPTAFYLCASSTQGAHEQYFGPGTRLTVT.

The gene calls are TRBV4-2 and TRBJ2-2; 10 positions match TRBD2. With 0 bases clipped from V and 6 bases from J, the junction kept 7 bases outside the gene matches. In germline, CDR1 is LGHNA, CDR2 YNFKEQ. The CDR3 totals 17 residues. The DNA of the CDR3 is TGTGCCAGCAGCCAAGATATAGTAGCGGGGGGATCCGGGGAGCTGTTTTTT. Translating it yields CASSQDIVAGGSGELFF.

This rearrangement joins TRBV24-1 to TRBJ2-4; D might be TRBD1 (5 bases). Germline values: CDR1 KGHDR, CDR2 SFDVKD. Deletions cut 3 bases from V and 5 bases from J, with 13 bases between. This CDR3 has 15 amino acids. CDR3 in DNA: TGTGCCACCAGTGATCCCCAGGGCGGTCAAAACATTCAGTACTTC. Amino acid sequence: CATSDPQGGQNIQYF.

The chain couples TRBV2 to TRBJ1-2; 9 nucleotides agree with TRBD1. CDR1 and CDR2 from the germline V gene are SNHLY and FYNNEI. This CDR3 has 13 amino acids. The V segment lost 4 bases and the J segment 9 bases; nucleotides outside the gene matches: 6. CDR3 coding DNA: TGTGCCAGCAGTGGGACAGGGGTCATCAGCTACACCTTC. This encodes CASSGTGVISYTF.

V gene TRBV30 combines with J gene TRBJ1-3; D not certain. This CDR3 spans 12 amino acids. Between the trimmed V and J ends, which lost 2 bases and 4 bases, there was a span of 6 bases. Per the germline V gene, CDR1 is GTSNPN and CDR2 is SVGIG (reference sequence). CDR3: CAWSLLGNTIYF. CDR3 coding DNA: TGTGCCTGGAGTCTCTTGGGAAACACCATATATTTT.

The chain is built from TRBV5-5 and TRBJ2-2; D is possibly TRBD1 (6 bases). The germline gives CDR1 SGHKS, CDR2 YYEKEE (reference sequence). Trimming shortened V by 2 bases and J by 2 bases, and 10 bases separated the two germline ends. The CDR3 length is 15 residues. The CDR3 loop is CASSLGQLNTGELFF. CDR3 in DNA: TGTGCCAGCAGCTTAGGACAGCTAAACACCGGGGAGCTGTTTTTT.

The chain employs TRBV29-1 and TRBJ2-3; 9 positions agree with TRBD1. This CDR3 is built from 15 residues. From germline, CDR1 is SQVTM and CDR2 ANQGSEA. V gave up 1 base and J gave up 2 bases; unmatched junction bases: 4. The DNA for the CDR3 is TGCAGCGTTGAAGGGGGACAGGGTCCCACAGATACGCAGTATTTT. Encoded protein: CSVEGGQGPTDTQYF.

This chain connects TRBV5-4 to TRBJ1-2; D may be TRBD1 (6 bases). Germline V gives CDR1 SGHNT, CDR2 YYREEE (reference sequence). The length of the CDR3 is 15 residues. V lost 3 bases and J lost 3, with 15 bases in between. CDR3 region: CASSSLRQDHYGYTF. CDR3 DNA: TGTGCCAGCAGCTCCTTGAGACAGGATCACTATGGCTACACCTTC.

V and J are TRBV5-1 and TRBJ2-7; 11 bases are shared with TRBD2. In germline, CDR1 is SGHRS, CDR2 YFSETQ. V was clipped by 3 bases and J by 3 bases; unmatched bases: 5. The CDR3 is made up of 15 amino acids. CDR3 sequence (DNA): TGCGCCAGCAGCTCCGGGACTAGCGGCTACTACGAGCAGTACTTC. Protein sequence: CASSSGTSGYYEQYF.

The chain has TRBV5-1 and TRBJ2-1; 11 nucleotides align to TRBD2. The CDR3 is made up of 18 amino acids. Unmatched junction bases numbered 10, after V lost 4 bases and J lost 1 base. CDR1 SGHRS and CDR2 YFSETQ come from the germline V gene. CDR3: CASSPGTSGTRSYNEQFF. CDR3 nucleotides: TGCGCCAGCAGCCCCGGGACTAGCGGAACTAGATCCTACAATGAGCAGTTCTTC.

The V and J genes are TRBV29-1 and TRBJ2-7, with TRBD2 matching 11 bases. CDR1 and CDR2 (germline): SQVTM, ANQGSEA. V trimming: 4 bases; J trimming: 5 bases; junction bases outside the gene matches: 19. The length of the CDR3 is 18 residues. CDR3 in amino acids: CSVAGVGSGRAGIDEQYF. CDR3 DNA: TGCAGCGTTGCTGGGGTCGGTAGCGGGAGGGCCGGGATCGACGAGCAGTACTTC.

The chain recombines TRBV5-6 with TRBJ2-5, with no clear D. V was shortened by 0 bases and J by 8 bases, with 14 bases between the two germline ends. The germline gives CDR1 SGHDT, CDR2 YYEEEE. CDR3 size: 14 residues. The CDR3 is CASSLGAAISTQYF. In DNA form, the CDR3 reads TGTGCCAGCAGCTTGGGGGCCGCTATCTCCACCCAGTACTTC.

J is TRBJ2-5 and V is TRBV4-1; no clear D gene. Germline CDR1 reads MGHRA; CDR2 reads YSYEKL. Trimming stripped 4 bases from V and 3 bases from J, with 9 bases between. The CDR3 totals 13 residues. CDR3 in DNA: TGCGCCAGCAGCCTCCGCGAGGAAGAGACCCAGTACTTC. It specifies CASSLREEETQYF.

The chain employs TRBV12-5 and TRBJ2-1, with 7 bases that match TRBD1. Germline V gene sequence: CDR1 LGHNT, CDR2 FRNRAP. This CDR3 comprises 15 residues. The J segment lost 7 bases and the V segment lost 4 bases, leaving 10 bases of the junction unmatched. As DNA, the CDR3 is TGTGCTAGTGGTTATGGGTTAGGGGGCGTGAATGAGCAGTTCTTC. Translation gives CASGYGLGGVNEQFF. The complete variable domain, with remaining parts taken from reference TRBV12-5 and TRBJ2-1, reads DARVTQTPRHKVTEMGQEVTMRCQPILGHNTVFWYRQTMMQGLELLAYFRNRAPLDDSGMPKDRFSAEMPDATLATLKIQPSEPRDSAVYFCASGYGLGGVNEQFFGPGTRLTVL.

This clone was detected a few times. V and J are TRBV19 and TRBJ2-1, with 8 bases that match TRBD2. The CDR3 sequence is 17 residues long. The V gene's germline CDR1 is LNHDA and CDR2 SQIVND (reference sequence). Trimming took 4 bases from V and 0 from J; bases not matched to a gene: 8. CDR3 coding DNA: TGTGCCAGTAGTAGCCGTCGTAGCGGGGTCTCCTACAATGAGCAGTTCTTC. Encoded protein: CASSSRRSGVSYNEQFF.

The chain couples TRBV18 to TRBJ2-7; TRBD1 aligns across 10 bases. Germline V CDR1 and CDR2: KGHSH, LQKENI. V gave up 2 bases and J gave up 5 bases; unmatched junction bases: 6. The CDR3 spans 15 residues. In DNA, the CDR3 is TGTGCCAGCTCACCAACCGGGACAGGGGTCCACGAGCAGTACTTC. It translates to CASSPTGTGVHEQYF.

This clone has only a few counts. This chain connects TRBV5-4 to TRBJ1-1, with 7 positions matching TRBD1. Germline CDR1 reads SGHNT; CDR2 reads YYREEE (reference sequence). The CDR3 runs 14 residues. J gave up 2 bases and V 4 bases, and 5 bases lay outside the gene matches. The CDR3 DNA sequence: TGTGCCAGCAGCCGGGACAGCTTTAACACTGAAGCTTTCTTT. It yields the protein CASSRDSFNTEAFF. The variable domain in full, with the rest retrieved from reference TRBV5-4 and TRBJ1-1, is ETGVTQSPTHLIKTRGQQVTLRCSSQSGHNTVSWYQQALGQGPQFIFQYYREEENGRGNFPPRFSGLQFPNYSSELNVNALELDDSALYLCASSRDSFNTEAFFGQGTRLTVV.

The chain is built from TRBV12-3 or TRBV12-4 and TRBJ2-3; 7 bases align to TRBD2. V lost 7 bases and J lost 6; bases outside the gene matches: 4. This CDR3 region has 12 residues. The DNA for the CDR3 is TGTGCCAGCATGCTAGCGGTTGATACGCAGTATTTT. Encoded protein: CASMLAVDTQYF.

This chain joins TRBV6-5 and TRBJ2-7; 8 bases fit TRBD1. CDR1 and CDR2 (germline): MNHEY, SVGAGI. The CDR3 is 15 amino acids. Unmatched junction bases numbered 5, after V lost 0 bases and J lost 4 bases. CDR3 bases: TGTGCCAGCAGTTACTCAGGCAGGGGGCTGTACGAGCAGTACTTC. Translated: CASSYSGRGLYEQYF.

This clone was found once. The chain has TRBV3-1 (or the pseudogene TRBV3-2) and TRBJ2-2; 8 bases are a match to TRBD2. The germline V gene has CDR1 LGHDT and CDR2 YNNKEL (reference sequence). The CDR3 extends over 17 amino acids. Trimming at V came to 1 base and at J to 0 bases, leaving 4 bases not matched to a gene. The CDR3 nucleotides are TGTGCCAGCAGCCAAGGAAGCGGGGGTACGAACACCGGGGAGCTGTTTTTT. This codes for CASSQGSGGTNTGELFF.

The chain recombines TRBV5-1 with TRBJ2-7, with D possibly being TRBD2 (7 bases). CDR1 and CDR2 (germline): SGHRS, YFSETQ. Trimming stripped 4 bases from V and 2 bases from J, with 16 bases between. The CDR3 length is 15 residues. CDR3 DNA: TGCGCCAGCAGCCCCATAGGGGGGAGGGCCTACGAGCAGTACTTC. Translating it yields CASSPIGGRAYEQYF.

V usage is TRBV11-2 and J usage is TRBJ2-1, with 11 bases that match TRBD2. Germline loops: CDR1 SGHAT, CDR2 FQNNGV. V dropped 5 bases and J dropped 5; count of bases not matched to a gene: 8. The CDR3 consists of 16 residues. The CDR3 spells CASSNLVAGGNNEQFF. The CDR3 coding sequence is TGTGCCAGCAGCAACCTTGTAGCGGGAGGGAACAATGAGCAGTTCTTC.